A selection of T cell receptor beta chains follows, all from one sample in a study of blood T cell repertoires in COVID-19. This table comes from immunoSEQ multiplex PCR, and its TCRdb copy is limited to in-frame clones, with some not included. The sample includes about 160,000 clones, approximately 91% of them seen just once. Specimen: peripheral blood. These receptors were taken from a man between 18 and 35 years old with acute or convalescent COVID-19. The CDR3 runs from the conserved cysteine through the conserved F or W. The D gene is left open where the match is weak. Not all rows give a size; the values are once, few, many and, for expanded clones, a class.

V	J	size	D	CDR3	DNA
TRBV24-1	TRBJ1-2	.	.	CATSDSGRGNYGYTF	TGTGCCACCAGTGATTCAGGACGGGGAAACTATGGCTACACCTTC
TRBV3-1/TRBV3-2	TRBJ2-3	.	.	CASSQARAGSGDTQYF	TGTGCCAGCAGCCAAGCTAGGGCGGGAAGTGGGGATACGCAGTATTTT
TRBV5-4	TRBJ2-6	.	.	CASSSKKEGPGANVLTF	TGTGCCAGCAGCTCAAAAAAGGAGGGGCCTGGGGCCAACGTCCTGACTTTC
TRBV3-1/TRBV3-2	TRBJ2-7	.	TRBD1	CASSYWDRGFGSEQYF	TGTGCCAGCAGTTACTGGGACAGGGGGTTCGGGAGCGAGCAGTACTTC
TRBV19	TRBJ1-5	few	.	CASSISGNQPQHF	TGTGCCAGTAGTATTTCCGGGAATCAGCCCCAGCATTTT
TRBV28	TRBJ1-2	.	.	CASSRISSNYGYTF	TGTGCCAGCAGTCGTATTAGTTCTAACTATGGCTACACCTTC
TRBV30	TRBJ1-1	.	TRBD1	CAWSVRVGQGAEAFF	TGTGCCTGGAGTGTACGGGTGGGACAGGGGGCTGAAGCTTTCTTT
TRBV5-1	TRBJ2-1	.	TRBD2	CASSLRLAGGVYNEQFF	TGCGCCAGCAGCTTGAGGCTAGCGGGAGGAGTCTACAATGAGCAGTTCTTC
TRBV6-5	TRBJ2-3	.	.	CASSYTVSTDTQYF	TGTGCCAGCAGCTACACTGTTAGCACAGATACGCAGTATTTT
TRBV5-1	TRBJ1-5	.	.	CASSADTSNQPQHF	TGCGCCAGCAGCGCGGACACTAGCAATCAGCCCCAGCATTTT
TRBV6-5	TRBJ1-1	.	.	CASSYSNRETEAFF	TGTGCCAGCAGTTACTCGAACAGGGAAACTGAAGCTTTCTTT
TRBV19	TRBJ1-1	.	.	CASSSLPGVKGTEAFF	TGTGCCAGTAGCTCTTTACCAGGGGTCAAGGGCACTGAAGCTTTCTTT
TRBV7-7	TRBJ2-7	.	TRBD1	CASSLTGAPLDEQYF	TGTGCCAGCAGCTTAACAGGGGCCCCCTTGGACGAGCAGTACTTC
TRBV9	TRBJ2-3	.	TRBD2	CASSVASGRFPDTQYF	TGTGCCAGCAGCGTAGCTAGCGGGAGGTTCCCAGATACGCAGTATTTT
TRBV6-6	TRBJ1-5	.	TRBD1	CASKVGQGTNQPQHF	TGTGCCAGCAAAGTGGGACAGGGTACCAATCAGCCCCAGCATTTT
TRBV6-5	TRBJ1-2	.	.	CASSLTDSTFRYGYTF	TGTGCCAGCAGTTTAACGGACTCGACGTTCCGCTATGGCTACACCTTC
TRBV2	TRBJ2-7	.	.	CASSGGAPGEQYF	TGTGCCAGCAGTGGGGGAGCTCCCGGGGAGCAGTACTTC
TRBV19	TRBJ2-7	.	.	CASRDQHRGGNEQYF	TGTGCCAGTAGGGACCAGCACAGGGGAGGCAACGAGCAGTACTTC
TRBV18	TRBJ2-2	.	TRBD1	CASSTTGSDTGELFF	TGTGCCAGCTCAACGACAGGGTCCGACACCGGGGAGCTGTTTTTT
TRBV11-2	TRBJ2-1	.	TRBD1	CASSLTGGLNEQFF	TGTGCCAGCAGCTTAACAGGGGGACTCAATGAGCAGTTCTTC
TRBV3-1/TRBV3-2	TRBJ1-4	.	TRBD1	CASSQGDSFNEKLFF	TGTGCCAGCAGCCAAGGGGACAGCTTTAATGAAAAACTGTTTTTT
TRBV10-1	TRBJ2-1	.	TRBD2	CASSFGLARFYNEQFF	TGCGCCAGCAGTTTTGGACTAGCGCGTTTCTACAATGAGCAGTTCTTC
TRBV18	TRBJ1-1	.	.	CASSATGAEAFF	TGTGCCAGCTCAGCGACGGGAGCTGAAGCTTTCTTT
TRBV24-1	TRBJ1-3	.	.	CATSAAGHSGNTIYF	TGTGCCACCAGTGCAGCGGGCCACTCTGGAAACACCATATATTTT
TRBV27	TRBJ2-7	once	.	CASSFSVSYEQYF	TGTGCCAGCAGTTTTTCAGTCTCCTACGAGCAGTACTTC
TRBV10-2	TRBJ2-7	.	TRBD2	CASWPGGDYEQYF	TGCGCCAGCTGGCCGGGAGGAGACTACGAGCAGTACTTC
TRBV6-5	TRBJ1-2	.	.	CASRTDSNYGYTF	TGTGCCAGCCGGACAGATTCTAACTATGGCTACACCTTC